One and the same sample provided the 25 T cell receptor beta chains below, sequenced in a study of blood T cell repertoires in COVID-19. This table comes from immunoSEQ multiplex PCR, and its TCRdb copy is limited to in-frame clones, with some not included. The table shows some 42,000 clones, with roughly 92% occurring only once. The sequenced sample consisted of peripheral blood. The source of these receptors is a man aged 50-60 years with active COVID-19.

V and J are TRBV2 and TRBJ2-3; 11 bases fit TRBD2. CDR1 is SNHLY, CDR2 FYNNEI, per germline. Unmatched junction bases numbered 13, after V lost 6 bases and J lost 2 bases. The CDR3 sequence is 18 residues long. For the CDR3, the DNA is TGTGCCAGCAGAATCTCTAGCGTAGCGGGGGGGATCACAGATACGCAGTATTTT. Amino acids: CASRISSVAGGITDTQYF. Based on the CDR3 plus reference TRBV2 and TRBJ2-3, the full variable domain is EPEVTQTPSHQVTQMGQEVILRCVPISNHLYFYWYRQILGQKVEFLVSFYNNEISEKSEIFDDQFSVERPDGSNFTLKIRSTKLEDSAMYFCASRISSVAGGITDTQYFGPGTRLTVL.

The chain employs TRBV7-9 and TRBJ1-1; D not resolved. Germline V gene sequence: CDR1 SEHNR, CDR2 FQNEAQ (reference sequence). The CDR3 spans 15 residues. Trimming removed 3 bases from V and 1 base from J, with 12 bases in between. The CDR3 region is CASSLASGENTEAFF. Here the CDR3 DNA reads TGTGCCAGCAGCTTGGCGAGCGGGGAGAACACTGAAGCTTTCTTT.

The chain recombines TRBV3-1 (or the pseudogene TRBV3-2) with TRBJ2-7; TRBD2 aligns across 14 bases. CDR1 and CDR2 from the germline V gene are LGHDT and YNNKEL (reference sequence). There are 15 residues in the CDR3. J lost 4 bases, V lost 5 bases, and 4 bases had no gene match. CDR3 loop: CASSTGLAGEYEQYF. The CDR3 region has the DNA TGTGCCAGCAGCACGGGACTAGCGGGAGAGTACGAGCAGTACTTC.

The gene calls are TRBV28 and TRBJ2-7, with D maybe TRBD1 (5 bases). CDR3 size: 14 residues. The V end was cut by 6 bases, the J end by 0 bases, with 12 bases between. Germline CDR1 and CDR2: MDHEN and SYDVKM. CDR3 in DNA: TGTGCCAGCAGGGCCCCAGGGCTCTCCTACGAGCAGTACTTC. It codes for CASRAPGLSYEQYF.

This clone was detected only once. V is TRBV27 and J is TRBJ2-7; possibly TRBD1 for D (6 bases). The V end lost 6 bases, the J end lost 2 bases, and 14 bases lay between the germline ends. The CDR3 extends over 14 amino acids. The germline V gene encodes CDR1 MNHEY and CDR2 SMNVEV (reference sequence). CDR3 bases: TGTGCCAGCAGGGAGAGGGGGTGGACCTACGAGCAGTACTTC. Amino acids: CASRERGWTYEQYF.

CDR3 sequence reads: CASSFPGGGNTIYF. In nucleotides, the CDR3 is TGTGCCAGCAGTTTTCCAGGGGGTGGAAACACCATATATTTT. The chain links TRBV28 to TRBJ1-3; 7 nucleotides line up with TRBD1. Unmatched junction bases numbered 2, after V lost 3 bases and J lost 3 bases. The CDR3 loop spans 14 amino acids. In germline, CDR1 is MDHEN, CDR2 SYDVKM.

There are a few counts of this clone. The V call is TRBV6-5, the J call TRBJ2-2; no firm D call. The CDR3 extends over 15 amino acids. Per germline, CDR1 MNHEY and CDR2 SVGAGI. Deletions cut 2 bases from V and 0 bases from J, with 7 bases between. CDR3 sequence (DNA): TGTGCCAGCAGTTACGATCCGGCGAACACCGGGGAGCTGTTTTTT. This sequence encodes CASSYDPANTGELFF.

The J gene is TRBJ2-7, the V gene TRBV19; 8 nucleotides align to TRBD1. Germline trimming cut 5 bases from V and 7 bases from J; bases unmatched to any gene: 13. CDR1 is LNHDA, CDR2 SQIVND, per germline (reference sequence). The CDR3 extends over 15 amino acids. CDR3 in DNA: TGTGCCAGTAGTGCTTGGGGACAGGTACCTAGGGAGCAGTACTTC. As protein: CASSAWGQVPREQYF.

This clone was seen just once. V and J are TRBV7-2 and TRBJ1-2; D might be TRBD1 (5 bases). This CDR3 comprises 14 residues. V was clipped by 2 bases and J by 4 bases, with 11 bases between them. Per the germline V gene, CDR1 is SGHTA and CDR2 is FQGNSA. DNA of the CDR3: TGTGCCAGCAGCTTAAGCCCCGGGGGCTATGGCTACACCTTC. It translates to CASSLSPGGYGYTF.

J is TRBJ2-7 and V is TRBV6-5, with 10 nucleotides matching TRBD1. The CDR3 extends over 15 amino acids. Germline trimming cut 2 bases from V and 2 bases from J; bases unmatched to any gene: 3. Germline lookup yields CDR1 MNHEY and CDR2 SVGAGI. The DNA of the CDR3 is TGTGCCAGCAGTTACCGGGGGACAGGGGCCTACGAGCAGTACTTC. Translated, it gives CASSYRGTGAYEQYF.

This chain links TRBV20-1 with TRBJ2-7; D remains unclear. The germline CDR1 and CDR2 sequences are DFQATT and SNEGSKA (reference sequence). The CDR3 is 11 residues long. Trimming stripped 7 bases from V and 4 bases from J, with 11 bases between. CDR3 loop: CSVGEIYEQYF. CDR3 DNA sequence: TGCAGTGTAGGAGAGATATACGAGCAGTACTTC.

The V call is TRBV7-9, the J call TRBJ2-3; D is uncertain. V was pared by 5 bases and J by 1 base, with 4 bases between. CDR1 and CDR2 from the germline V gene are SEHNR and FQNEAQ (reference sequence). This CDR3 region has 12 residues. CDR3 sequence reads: CASSAGTDTQYF. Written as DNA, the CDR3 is TGTGCCAGCAGCGCGGGCACAGATACGCAGTATTTT.

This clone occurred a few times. CDR3 in amino acids: CASSQASGSRSGEQYF. In DNA, the CDR3 is TGCGCCAGCAGCCAAGCTAGTGGATCCAGATCGGGAGAGCAGTACTTC. The chain links TRBV4-1 to TRBJ2-7; tentatively, D is TRBD2 (5 bases). The CDR3 spans 16 residues. Between the trimmed V and J ends, which lost 1 base and 7 bases, there was a span of 20 bases. Per the germline V gene, CDR1 is MGHRA and CDR2 is YSYEKL.

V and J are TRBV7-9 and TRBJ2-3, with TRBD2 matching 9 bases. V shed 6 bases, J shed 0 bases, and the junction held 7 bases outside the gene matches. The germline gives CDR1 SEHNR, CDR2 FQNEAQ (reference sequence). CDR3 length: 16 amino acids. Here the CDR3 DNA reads TGTGCCAGCAGAAACCCTAGCGGGACTAGCACAGATACGCAGTATTTT. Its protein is CASRNPSGTSTDTQYF.

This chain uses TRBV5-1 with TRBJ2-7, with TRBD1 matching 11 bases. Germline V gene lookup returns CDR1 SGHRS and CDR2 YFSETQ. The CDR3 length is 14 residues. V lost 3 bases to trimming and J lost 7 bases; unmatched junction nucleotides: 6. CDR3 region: CASSWTGGSGEQYF. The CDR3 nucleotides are TGCGCCAGCAGCTGGACAGGGGGCTCAGGGGAGCAGTACTTC. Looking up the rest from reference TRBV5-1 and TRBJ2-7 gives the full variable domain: KAGVTQTPRYLIKTRGQQVTLSCSPISGHRSVSWYQQTPGQGLQFLFEYFSETQRNKGNFPGRFSGRQFSNSRSEMNVSTLELGDSALYLCASSWTGGSGEQYFGPGTRLTVT.

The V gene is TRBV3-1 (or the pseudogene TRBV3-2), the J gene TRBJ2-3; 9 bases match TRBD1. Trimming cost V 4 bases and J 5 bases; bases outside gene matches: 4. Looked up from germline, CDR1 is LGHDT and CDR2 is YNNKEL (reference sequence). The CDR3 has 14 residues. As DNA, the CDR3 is TGTGCCAGCAGCCTCGGGACAGGGCAAGATACGCAGTATTTT. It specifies CASSLGTGQDTQYF.

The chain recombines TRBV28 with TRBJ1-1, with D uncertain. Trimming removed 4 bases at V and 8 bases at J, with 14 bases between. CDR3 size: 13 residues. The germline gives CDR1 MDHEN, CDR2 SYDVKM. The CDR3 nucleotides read TGTGCCAGCAGTTGGGAGGGAATCCAAGAAGCTTTCTTT. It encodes CASSWEGIQEAFF.

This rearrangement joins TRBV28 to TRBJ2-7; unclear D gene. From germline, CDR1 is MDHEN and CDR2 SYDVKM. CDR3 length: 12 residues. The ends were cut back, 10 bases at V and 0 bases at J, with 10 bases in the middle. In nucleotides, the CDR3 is TGTGCCACCACCCGGTCCTCCTACGAGCAGTACTTC. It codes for CATTRSSYEQYF.

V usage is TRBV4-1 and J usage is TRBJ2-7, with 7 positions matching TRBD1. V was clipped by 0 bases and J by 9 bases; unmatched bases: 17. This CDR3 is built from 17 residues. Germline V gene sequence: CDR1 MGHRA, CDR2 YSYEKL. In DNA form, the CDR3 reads TGCGCCAGCAGCCAAGATACCGAGCGACAGGGACGTATCGGGCAGTACTTC. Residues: CASSQDTERQGRIGQYF.

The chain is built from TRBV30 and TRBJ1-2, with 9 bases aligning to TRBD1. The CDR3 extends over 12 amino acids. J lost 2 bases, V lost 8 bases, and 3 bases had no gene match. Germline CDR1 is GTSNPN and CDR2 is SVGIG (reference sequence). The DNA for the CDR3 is TGTGCCACGGGACAGGGCAACTATGGCTACACCTTC. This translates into CATGQGNYGYTF. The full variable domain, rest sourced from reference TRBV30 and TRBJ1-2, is SQTIHQWPATLVQPVGSPLSLECTVEGTSNPNLYWYRQAAGRGLQLLFYSVGIGQISSEVPQNLSASRPQDRQFILSSKKLLLSDSGFYLCATGQGNYGYTFGSGTRLTVV.

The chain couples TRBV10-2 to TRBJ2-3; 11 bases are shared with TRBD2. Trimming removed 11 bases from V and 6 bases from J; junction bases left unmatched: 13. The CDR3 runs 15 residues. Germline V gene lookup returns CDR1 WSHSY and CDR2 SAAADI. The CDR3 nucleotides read TGCGCCGCAGCGGGGACTAGCGGAAGTACGGATACGCAGTATTTT. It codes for CAAAGTSGSTDTQYF.

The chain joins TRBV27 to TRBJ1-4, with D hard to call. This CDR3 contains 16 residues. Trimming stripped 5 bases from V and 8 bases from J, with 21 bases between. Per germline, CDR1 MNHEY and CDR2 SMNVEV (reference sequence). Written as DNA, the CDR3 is TGTGCCAGCAGTCAGGAGCGGTTAGCCGCGTGGGAAAAACTGTTTTTT. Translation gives CASSQERLAAWEKLFF.

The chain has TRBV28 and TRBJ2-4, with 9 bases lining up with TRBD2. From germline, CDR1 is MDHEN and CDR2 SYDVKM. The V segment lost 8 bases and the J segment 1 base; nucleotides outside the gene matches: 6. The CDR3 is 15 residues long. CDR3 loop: CASVSGSRAKNIQYF. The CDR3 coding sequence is TGTGCCAGCGTTAGCGGGAGTCGGGCCAAAAACATTCAGTACTTC.

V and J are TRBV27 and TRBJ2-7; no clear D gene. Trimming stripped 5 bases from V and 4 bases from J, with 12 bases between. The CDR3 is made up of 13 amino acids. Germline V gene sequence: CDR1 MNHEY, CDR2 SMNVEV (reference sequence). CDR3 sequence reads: CASSLTPRYEQYF. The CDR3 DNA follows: TGTGCCAGCAGTCTAACCCCACGGTACGAGCAGTACTTC.

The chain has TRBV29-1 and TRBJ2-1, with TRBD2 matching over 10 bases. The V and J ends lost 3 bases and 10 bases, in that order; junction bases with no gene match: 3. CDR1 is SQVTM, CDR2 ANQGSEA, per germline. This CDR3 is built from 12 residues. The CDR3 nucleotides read TGCAGCGTTGATAGCGGGAGGTTGGAGCAGTTCTTC. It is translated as CSVDSGRLEQFF.